The clone carrying this TCR beta chain has a single count. The use of a sample-barcoded 5' primer and a J-beta primer mix characterized a second PCR of about 6 to 11 cycles. TCRdb recomputed calls from the 5' RACE reads with MiXCR, one row per CDR3 protein. In the table there are hundreds of thousands of distinct CDR3 sequences, roughly 48% of which are singletons. This record comes from a study of blood T cells in healthy people across ages. Background on the study: Per every two T cells, about one barcoded beta molecule was captured by template switching.

The V gene end was trimmed by 6 bases and the J gene end by 9 bases; junction bases not matched to a gene: 10. The CDR3 has 14 residues. The sequence was obtained from a man younger than 40 in good health. Source material: blood. The chain couples TRBV12-3 or TRBV12-4 to TRBJ2-1; 8 nucleotides agree with TRBD2. In DNA, the CDR3 is TGTGCCAGCAGCCAATCCGGGGGGGGCCGTGAGCAGTTCTTC. It encodes CASSQSGGGREQFF.